The 19 T cell receptor beta chains listed next were all sequenced from one sample in a study of cytomegalovirus exposure and HLA in healthy donors. The PCR ran on 60 Vbeta and 13 Jbeta primers. Sequencing used immunoSEQ multiplex PCR; TCRdb keeps in-frame clones, though not all of them. The table has approximately 95,000 clones, under 85% seen once. What was sequenced was PBMCs. These receptors were obtained from a woman aged 40-49 years in good health and CMV-seropositive.

This chain joins TRBV27 and TRBJ2-1; tentative D call: TRBD2 (5 bases). This CDR3 comprises 15 residues. V lost 2 bases, J lost 5 bases, and 13 bases lay in between. CDR1 and CDR2 from the germline V gene are MNHEY and SMNVEV (reference sequence). CDR3 amino acids: CASSLEAAAHNEQFF. CDR3 DNA sequence: TGTGCCAGCAGTTTAGAAGCGGCGGCCCACAATGAGCAGTTCTTC.

The genes are TRBV7-6 and TRBJ2-5, with TRBD2 identical over 10 bases. The end of the DNA fits TRBJ2-7 better, so the J call may be wrong. This CDR3 comprises 15 residues. Germline CDR1 is SGHVS and CDR2 is FNYEAQ. The CDR3: CASSPNPSGSSEQYF. CDR3 bases: TGTGCCAGCAGCCCCAACCCTAGCGGGAGTAGCGAGCAGTACTTC.

The chain employs TRBV6-4 and TRBJ2-2, with 8 bases matching TRBD1. Per germline, CDR1 MRHNA and CDR2 SNTAGT. This CDR3 region has 15 residues. The V and J ends lost 2 bases and 4 bases, in that order; junction bases with no gene match: 3. CDR3 DNA sequence: TGTGCCAGCAGTGACGGACAGGGCGGCACCGGGGAGCTGTTTTTT. This codes for CASSDGQGGTGELFF.

This chain connects TRBV5-4 to TRBJ2-7; D might be TRBD1 (9 bases). V dropped 4 bases and J dropped 5 bases, with 22 bases sitting between them. There are 16 residues in the CDR3. Germline assignment: CDR1 SGHNT and CDR2 YYREEE (reference sequence). DNA of the CDR3: TGTGCCAGCAGCCCGGGGGGGATCCGGGACAGGGACGAGCAGTACTTC. Amino acid sequence: CASSPGGIRDRDEQYF.

The chain carries TRBV25-1 and TRBJ2-1; 7 bases align to TRBD1. The CDR3 has 16 residues. CDR1 is MGHDK, CDR2 SYGVNS, per germline. The J segment lost 5 bases and the V segment lost 4 bases, leaving 11 bases of the junction unmatched. CDR3 sequence reads: CASSGKYRGFHNEQFF. DNA for the CDR3: TGTGCCAGCAGTGGGAAATACAGGGGTTTCCACAATGAGCAGTTCTTC.

The rearrangement uses TRBV14 and TRBJ2-5; 7 positions match TRBD2. V trimming: 6 bases; J trimming: 5 bases; junction bases outside the gene matches: 9. The V gene's germline CDR1 is SGHDN and CDR2 FVKESK. There are 14 residues in the CDR3. The CDR3, as DNA: TGTGCCAGCAGACAGGCTAGCGGTGGTGAGACCCAGTACTTC. Protein: CASRQASGGETQYF.

This clone was recorded once. The chain uses TRBV5-1 and TRBJ2-7; D may be TRBD1 (5 bases). V lost 4 bases and J 2 bases, leaving 13 bases between the germline ends. CDR3 size: 14 residues. Germline V CDR1 and CDR2: SGHRS, YFSETQ. In DNA form, the CDR3 reads TGCGCCAGCAGCAGAATTCAGGGTACCTACGAGCAGTACTTC. The encoded protein is CASSRIQGTYEQYF. The whole variable domain, filled in from reference TRBV5-1 and TRBJ2-7, reads KAGVTQTPRYLIKTRGQQVTLSCSPISGHRSVSWYQQTPGQGLQFLFEYFSETQRNKGNFPGRFSGRQFSNSRSEMNVSTLELGDSALYLCASSRIQGTYEQYFGPGTRLTVT.

The rearrangement joins TRBV5-1 to TRBJ2-7; D is possibly TRBD2 (6 bases). CDR1 is SGHRS and CDR2 is YFSETQ in the germline V gene. The CDR3 consists of 16 residues. Between the trimmed V and J ends, which lost 4 bases and 2 bases, there was a span of 19 bases. CDR3 in DNA: TGCGCCAGCAGCGCGGGCCGGGGAGGCGGAACCTACGAGCAGTACTTC. It is translated as CASSAGRGGGTYEQYF.

A few counts support this clone. The CDR3 spells CASSQVGQGNTEAFF. The CDR3 DNA is TGCGCCAGCAGCCAAGTGGGACAGGGGAACACTGAAGCTTTCTTT. The chain uses TRBV4-1 and TRBJ1-1; 9 bases are shared with TRBD1. V lost 1 base, J lost 1 base, and 1 base stayed unmatched. The CDR3 covers 15 residues. Germline V CDR1 and CDR2: MGHRA, YSYEKL.

The chain joins TRBV10-2 to TRBJ1-5; D is possibly TRBD1 (5 bases). This CDR3 comprises 15 residues. V lost 3 bases, J lost 1 base, and 10 bases lay in between. Per the germline V gene, CDR1 is WSHSY and CDR2 is SAAADI. CDR3 amino acids: CASSEGVGSNQPQHF. The CDR3 nucleotides are TGCGCCAGCAGTGAAGGGGTTGGGAGCAATCAGCCCCAGCATTTT.

This chain links TRBV2 with TRBJ2-7; TRBD1 agrees at 8 bases. With 7 bases clipped from V and 0 bases from J, the junction kept 2 bases outside the gene matches. The CDR3 is made up of 13 amino acids. CDR1 and CDR2 from the germline V gene are SNHLY and FYNNEI. The CDR3 here is CASKTGGSYEQYF. CDR3 coding DNA: TGTGCCAGCAAAACAGGGGGCTCCTACGAGCAGTACTTC.

V and J are TRBV5-1 and TRBJ2-7; D gene unclear. The V end was cut by 1 base, the J end by 0 bases, with 11 bases between. This CDR3 has 15 amino acids. CDR1 and CDR2 (germline): SGHRS, YFSETQ. This CDR3 reads CASSLLMAPSYEQYF. CDR3 bases: TGCGCCAGCAGCTTGTTGATGGCTCCCTCCTACGAGCAGTACTTC.

This rearrangement joins TRBV6-1 to TRBJ1-1, with TRBD1 matching over 9 bases. The trim removed 6 bases at V and 3 bases at J, leaving 5 bases unmatched. From germline, CDR1 is MNHNS and CDR2 SASEGT. The CDR3 consists of 14 residues. CDR3 sequence (DNA): TGTGCCAGCAGACAGGGGGCTTCGGACACTGAAGCTTTCTTT. It specifies CASRQGASDTEAFF.

This clone occurred a few times. The rearrangement joins TRBV11-2 to TRBJ2-5; D unresolved. Germline CDR1 and CDR2: SGHAT and FQNNGV. Trimming removed 2 bases at V and 5 bases at J, with 3 bases between. This CDR3 is built from 11 residues. The CDR3, as DNA: TGTGCCAGCAGCTTATCGGAGACCCAGTACTTC. Protein product: CASSLSETQYF.

CDR3 bases: TGTGCCAGTAGTATAGGGACTAGCGCATACAATGAGCAGTTCTTC. Its translation is CASSIGTSAYNEQFF. This chain connects TRBV19 to TRBJ2-1; 9 bases map to TRBD2. With 1 base clipped from V and 4 bases from J, the junction kept 2 bases outside the gene matches. The CDR3 is 15 residues long. Germline V gives CDR1 LNHDA, CDR2 SQIVND (reference sequence).

The gene calls are TRBV19 and TRBJ2-1; TRBD2 agrees at 10 bases. Unmatched junction bases numbered 10, after V lost 4 bases and J lost 7 bases. This CDR3 contains 16 residues. CDR1 is LNHDA and CDR2 is SQIVND in the germline V gene (reference sequence). The CDR3 DNA is TGTGCCAGTAGTAACCTACTAGCGGGACTGGGGAATGAGCAGTTCTTC. It encodes CASSNLLAGLGNEQFF.

This clone was detected once. The chain carries TRBV28 and TRBJ1-1; D remains ambiguous. V was trimmed by 1 base and J by 6 bases, leaving 15 bases between them. In germline, CDR1 is MDHEN, CDR2 SYDVKM. The CDR3 runs to 15 residues. CDR3 DNA sequence: TGTGCCAGCAGTTTATATGGCGAGGTGGCGCCTGAAGCTTTCTTT. It codes for CASSLYGEVAPEAFF.

This clone was observed once. The chain links TRBV28 to TRBJ2-2; 8 bases align to TRBD1. Germline CDR1 and CDR2: MDHEN and SYDVKM. The V and J ends lost 2 bases and 6 bases, in that order; junction bases with no gene match: 8. This CDR3 is built from 16 residues. Here the CDR3 reads CASSLNPADRAGELFF. The CDR3 nucleotides read TGTGCCAGCAGTTTAAACCCTGCGGACAGGGCCGGGGAGCTGTTTTTT. Together with reference TRBV28 and TRBJ2-2, the CDR3 gives the full variable domain: DVKVTQSSRYLVKRTGEKVFLECVQDMDHENMFWYRQDPGLGLRLIYFSYDVKMKEKGDIPEGYSVSREKKERFSLILESASTNQTSMYLCASSLNPADRAGELFFGEGSRLTVL.

This chain links TRBV6-1 with TRBJ2-3, with 10 bases that match TRBD2. The CDR3 has 15 amino acids. Looked up from germline, CDR1 is MNHNS and CDR2 is SASEGT. The ends lost 6 bases at V and 1 base at J; junction bases unmatched: 4. In DNA, the CDR3 is TGTGCCAGCAGATCTGGACTAGCGGGCACAGATACGCAGTATTTT. This sequence encodes CASRSGLAGTDTQYF.